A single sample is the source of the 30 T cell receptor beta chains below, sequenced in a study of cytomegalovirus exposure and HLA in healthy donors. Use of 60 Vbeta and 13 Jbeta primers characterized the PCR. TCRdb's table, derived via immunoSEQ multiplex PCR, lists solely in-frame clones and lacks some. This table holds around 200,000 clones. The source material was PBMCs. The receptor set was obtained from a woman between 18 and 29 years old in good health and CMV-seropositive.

The DNA for the CDR3 is TGCGCCAGCAGCCTTGTCGCTGCGGGAGGGCCTGTCACAGATACGCAGTATTTT. Protein product: CASSLVAAGGPVTDTQYF. The genes are TRBV4-1 and TRBJ2-3; 9 bases match TRBD2. This CDR3 is built from 18 residues. CDR1 MGHRA and CDR2 YSYEKL come from the germline V gene. V was clipped by 4 bases and J by 2 bases; unmatched bases: 13.

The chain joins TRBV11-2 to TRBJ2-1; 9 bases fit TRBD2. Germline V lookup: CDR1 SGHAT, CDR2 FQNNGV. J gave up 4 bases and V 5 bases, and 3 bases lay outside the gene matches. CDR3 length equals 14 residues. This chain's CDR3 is CASSRLAEYNEQFF. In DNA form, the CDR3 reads TGTGCCAGCAGCCGACTAGCGGAATACAATGAGCAGTTCTTC. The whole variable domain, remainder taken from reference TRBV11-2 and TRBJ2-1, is EAGVAQSPRYKIIEKRQSVAFWCNPISGHATLYWYQQILGQGPKLLIQFQNNGVVDDSQLPKDRFSAERLKGVDSTLKIQPAKLEDSAVYLCASSRLAEYNEQFFGPGTRLTVL.

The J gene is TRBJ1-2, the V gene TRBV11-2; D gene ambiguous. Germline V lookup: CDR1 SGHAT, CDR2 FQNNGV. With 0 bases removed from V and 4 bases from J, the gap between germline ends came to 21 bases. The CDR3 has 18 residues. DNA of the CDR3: TGTGCCAGCAGCTTAGAACCCGGAGCTTTGGGAGTTGGCTATGGCTACACCTTC. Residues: CASSLEPGALGVGYGYTF. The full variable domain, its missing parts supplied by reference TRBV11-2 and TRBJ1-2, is EAGVAQSPRYKIIEKRQSVAFWCNPISGHATLYWYQQILGQGPKLLIQFQNNGVVDDSQLPKDRFSAERLKGVDSTLKIQPAKLEDSAVYLCASSLEPGALGVGYGYTFGSGTRLTVV.

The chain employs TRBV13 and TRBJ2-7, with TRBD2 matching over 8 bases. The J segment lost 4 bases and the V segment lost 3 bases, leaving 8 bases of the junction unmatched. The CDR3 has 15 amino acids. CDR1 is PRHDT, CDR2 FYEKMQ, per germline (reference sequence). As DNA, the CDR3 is TGTGCCAGCAGCTTTTTCCGGGGGGGCAGGTACGAGCAGTACTTC. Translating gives CASSFFRGGRYEQYF.

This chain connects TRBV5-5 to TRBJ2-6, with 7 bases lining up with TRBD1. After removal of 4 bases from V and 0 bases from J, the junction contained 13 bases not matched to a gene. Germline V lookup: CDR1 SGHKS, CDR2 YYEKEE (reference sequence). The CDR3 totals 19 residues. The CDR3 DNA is TGTGCCAGCAGCCCCCAGGGACAGATGATCCTCTCTGGGGCCAACGTCCTGACTTTC. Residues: CASSPQGQMILSGANVLTF. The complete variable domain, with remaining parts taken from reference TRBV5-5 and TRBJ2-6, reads DAGVTQSPTHLIKTRGQQVTLRCSPISGHKSVSWYQQVLGQGPQFIFQYYEKEERGRGNFPDRFSARQFPNYSSELNVNALLLGDSALYLCASSPQGQMILSGANVLTFGAGSRLTVL.

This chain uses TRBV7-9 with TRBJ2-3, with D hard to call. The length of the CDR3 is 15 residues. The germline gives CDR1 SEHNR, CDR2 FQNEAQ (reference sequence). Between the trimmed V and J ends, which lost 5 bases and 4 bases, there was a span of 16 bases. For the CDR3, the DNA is TGTGCCAGCAGCCCGCGGAAAAGTGGTGCAGATACGCAGTATTTT. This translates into CASSPRKSGADTQYF.

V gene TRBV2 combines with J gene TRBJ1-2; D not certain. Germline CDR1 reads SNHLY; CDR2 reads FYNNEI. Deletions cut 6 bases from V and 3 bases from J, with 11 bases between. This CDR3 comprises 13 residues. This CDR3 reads CASSGNGDYGYTF. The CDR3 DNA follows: TGTGCCAGCAGCGGGAACGGGGACTATGGCTACACCTTC.

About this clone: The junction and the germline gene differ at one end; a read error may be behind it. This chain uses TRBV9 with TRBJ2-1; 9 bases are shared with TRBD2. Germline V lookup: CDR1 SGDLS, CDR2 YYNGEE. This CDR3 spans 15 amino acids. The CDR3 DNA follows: TGTGCCAGCGGCGTCCCTAGCGGGGAATACAATGAGCAGTTCTTC. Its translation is CASGVPSGEYNEQFF.

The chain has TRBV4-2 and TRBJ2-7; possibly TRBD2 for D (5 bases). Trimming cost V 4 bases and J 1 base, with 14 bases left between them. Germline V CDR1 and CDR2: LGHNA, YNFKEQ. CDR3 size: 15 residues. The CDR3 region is CASSRGSSQSYEQYF. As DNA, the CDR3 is TGTGCCAGCAGCCGAGGGAGTTCACAGTCCTACGAGCAGTACTTC.

CDR3 in DNA: TGTGCCAGCAGCTTAAGTGGGACAGGGGGTAATCAGCCCCAGCATTTT. It translates to CASSLSGTGGNQPQHF. The chain recombines TRBV7-9 with TRBJ1-5, with TRBD1 matching over 11 bases. Germline V lookup: CDR1 SEHNR, CDR2 FQNEAQ (reference sequence). J gave up 4 bases and V 2 bases, and 4 bases lay outside the gene matches. There are 16 residues in the CDR3.

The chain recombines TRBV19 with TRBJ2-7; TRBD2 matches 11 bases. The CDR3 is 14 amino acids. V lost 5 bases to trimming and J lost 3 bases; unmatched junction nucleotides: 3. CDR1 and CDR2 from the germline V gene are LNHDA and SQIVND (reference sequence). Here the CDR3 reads CASSPGLAGYEQYF. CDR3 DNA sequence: TGTGCCAGTAGTCCCGGACTAGCGGGCTACGAGCAGTACTTC. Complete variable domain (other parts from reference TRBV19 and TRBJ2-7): DGGITQSPKYLFRKEGQNVTLSCEQNLNHDAMYWYRQDPGQGLRLIYYSQIVNDFQKGDIAEGYSVSREKKESFPLTVTSAQKNPTAFYLCASSPGLAGYEQYFGPGTRLTVT.

CDR3 residues: CASSLGTGGRYEQYF. The DNA for the CDR3 is TGTGCCAGCTCACTCGGGACAGGGGGGCGGTACGAGCAGTACTTC. This chain links TRBV18 with TRBJ2-7; 11 bases fit TRBD1. CDR3 length: 15 residues. The V and J ends lost 4 bases and 4 bases, in that order; junction bases with no gene match: 6. Germline V CDR1 and CDR2: KGHSH, LQKENI.

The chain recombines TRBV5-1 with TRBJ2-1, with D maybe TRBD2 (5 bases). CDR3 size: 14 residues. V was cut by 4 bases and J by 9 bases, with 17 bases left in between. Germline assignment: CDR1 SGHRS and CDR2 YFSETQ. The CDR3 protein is CASSGGIPWGEQFF. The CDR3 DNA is TGCGCCAGCAGCGGAGGTATCCCTTGGGGTGAGCAGTTCTTC.

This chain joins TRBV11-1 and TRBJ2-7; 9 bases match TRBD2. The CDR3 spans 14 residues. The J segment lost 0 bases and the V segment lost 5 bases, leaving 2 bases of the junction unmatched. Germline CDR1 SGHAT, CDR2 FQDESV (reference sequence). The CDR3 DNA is TGTGCCAGCAGCCCGGGACTAGCCTCCTACGAGCAGTACTTC. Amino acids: CASSPGLASYEQYF.

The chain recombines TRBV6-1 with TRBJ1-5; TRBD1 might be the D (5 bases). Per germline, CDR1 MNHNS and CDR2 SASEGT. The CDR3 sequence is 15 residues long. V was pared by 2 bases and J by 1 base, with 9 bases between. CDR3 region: CASSERGISNQPQHF. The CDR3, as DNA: TGTGCCAGCAGTGAAAGGGGTATAAGCAATCAGCCCCAGCATTTT.

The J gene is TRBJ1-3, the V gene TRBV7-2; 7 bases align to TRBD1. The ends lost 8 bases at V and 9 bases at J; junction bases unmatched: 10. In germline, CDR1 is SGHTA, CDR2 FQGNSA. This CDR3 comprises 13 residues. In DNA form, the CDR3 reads TGTGCCAGCGGGACAGAGAACCGAAGCACCATATATTTT. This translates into CASGTENRSTIYF.

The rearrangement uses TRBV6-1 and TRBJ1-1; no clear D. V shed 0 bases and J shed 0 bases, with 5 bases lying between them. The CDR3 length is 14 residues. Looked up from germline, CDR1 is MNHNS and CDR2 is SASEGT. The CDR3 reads CASSEAQMNTEAFF. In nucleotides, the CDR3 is TGTGCCAGCAGTGAAGCACAAATGAACACTGAAGCTTTCTTT.

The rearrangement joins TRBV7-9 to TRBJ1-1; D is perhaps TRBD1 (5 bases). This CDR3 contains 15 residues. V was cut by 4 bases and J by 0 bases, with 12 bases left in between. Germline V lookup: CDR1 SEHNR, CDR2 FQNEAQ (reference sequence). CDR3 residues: CASSSTRQLNTEAFF. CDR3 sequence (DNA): TGTGCCAGCAGCTCGACAAGACAGCTGAACACTGAAGCTTTCTTT.

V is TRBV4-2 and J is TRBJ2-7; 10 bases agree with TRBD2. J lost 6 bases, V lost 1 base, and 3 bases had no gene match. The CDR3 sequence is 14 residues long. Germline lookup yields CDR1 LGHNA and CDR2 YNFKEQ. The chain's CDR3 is CASSQGLAGVEQYF. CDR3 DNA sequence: TGTGCCAGCAGCCAAGGTCTAGCGGGAGTCGAGCAGTACTTC.

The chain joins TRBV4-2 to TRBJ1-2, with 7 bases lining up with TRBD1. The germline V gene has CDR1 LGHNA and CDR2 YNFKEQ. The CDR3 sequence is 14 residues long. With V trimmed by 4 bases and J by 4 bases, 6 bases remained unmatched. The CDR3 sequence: CASSREGGGYGYTF. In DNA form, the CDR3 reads TGTGCCAGCAGCCGAGAAGGGGGCGGCTATGGCTACACCTTC.

The CDR3, as DNA: TGTGCCAGCTCTTTAACTAGCGGGGGTATGAATACGCAGTATTTT. Translating gives CASSLTSGGMNTQYF. This sequence joins TRBV2 and TRBJ2-3; 11 bases are shared with TRBD2. The CDR3 loop spans 15 amino acids. With V trimmed by 8 bases and J by 7 bases, 11 bases remained unmatched. Germline V gene data show CDR1 as SNHLY and CDR2 as FYNNEI.

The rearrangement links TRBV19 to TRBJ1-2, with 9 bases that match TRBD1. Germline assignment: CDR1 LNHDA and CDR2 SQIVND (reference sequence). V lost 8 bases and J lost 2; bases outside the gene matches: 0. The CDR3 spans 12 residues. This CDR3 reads CASGQGNYGYTF. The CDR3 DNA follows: TGTGCCAGTGGACAGGGGAACTATGGCTACACCTTC.

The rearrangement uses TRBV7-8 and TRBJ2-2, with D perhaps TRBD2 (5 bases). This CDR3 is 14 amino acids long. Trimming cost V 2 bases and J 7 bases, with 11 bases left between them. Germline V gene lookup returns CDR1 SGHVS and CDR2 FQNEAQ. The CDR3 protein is CASSLSGSYGELFF. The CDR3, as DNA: TGTGCCAGCAGCTTATCGGGGTCGTACGGGGAGCTGTTTTTT.

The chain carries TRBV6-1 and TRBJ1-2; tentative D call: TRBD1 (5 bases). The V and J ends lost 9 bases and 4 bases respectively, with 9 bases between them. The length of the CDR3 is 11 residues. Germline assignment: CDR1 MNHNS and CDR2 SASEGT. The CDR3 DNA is TGTGCCAGTATGGGGGGCTATGGCTACACCTTC. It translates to CASMGGYGYTF.

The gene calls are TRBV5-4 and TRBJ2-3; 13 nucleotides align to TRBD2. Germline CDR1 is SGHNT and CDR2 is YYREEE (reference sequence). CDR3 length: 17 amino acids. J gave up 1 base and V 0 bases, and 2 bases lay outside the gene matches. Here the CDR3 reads CASSLEGLAGRTDTQYF. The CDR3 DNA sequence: TGTGCCAGCAGCTTGGAGGGACTAGCGGGACGCACAGATACGCAGTATTTT.

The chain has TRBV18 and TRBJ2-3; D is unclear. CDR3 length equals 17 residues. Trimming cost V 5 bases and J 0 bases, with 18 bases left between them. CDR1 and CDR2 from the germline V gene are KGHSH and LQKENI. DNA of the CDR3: TGTGCCAGCTCAGGTAGAGGTGGCAGTACTAGCACAGATACGCAGTATTTT. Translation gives CASSGRGGSTSTDTQYF.

Here the CDR3 reads CASSLQISNQPQHF. CDR3 bases: TGTGCCAGCAGCCTACAGATTAGCAATCAGCCCCAGCATTTT. V gene TRBV7-2 combines with J gene TRBJ1-5; no clear D. Per germline, CDR1 SGHTA and CDR2 FQGNSA. CDR3 size: 14 residues. V was trimmed by 5 bases and J by 0 bases, leaving 8 bases between them.

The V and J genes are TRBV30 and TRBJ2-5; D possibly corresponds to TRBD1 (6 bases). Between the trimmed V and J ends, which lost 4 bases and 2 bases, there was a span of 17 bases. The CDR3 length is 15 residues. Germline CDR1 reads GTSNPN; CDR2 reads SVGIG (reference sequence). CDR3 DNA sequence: TGTGCCTGGATGGTCCGGGGAAGGGGGCAAGAGACCCAGTACTTC. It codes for CAWMVRGRGQETQYF.

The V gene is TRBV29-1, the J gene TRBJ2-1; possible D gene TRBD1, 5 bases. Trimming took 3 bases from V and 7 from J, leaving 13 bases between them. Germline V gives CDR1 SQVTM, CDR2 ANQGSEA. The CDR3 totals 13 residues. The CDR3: CSVEGLRANEQFF. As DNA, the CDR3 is TGCAGCGTTGAGGGGCTCCGTGCGAATGAGCAGTTCTTC.

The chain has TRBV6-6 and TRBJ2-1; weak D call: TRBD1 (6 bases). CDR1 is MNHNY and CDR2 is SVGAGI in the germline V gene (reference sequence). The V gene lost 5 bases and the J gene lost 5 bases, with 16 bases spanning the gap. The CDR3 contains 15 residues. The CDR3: CASSRSGQINNEQFF. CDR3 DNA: TGTGCCAGCAGTCGCTCCGGACAGATAAACAATGAGCAGTTCTTC.